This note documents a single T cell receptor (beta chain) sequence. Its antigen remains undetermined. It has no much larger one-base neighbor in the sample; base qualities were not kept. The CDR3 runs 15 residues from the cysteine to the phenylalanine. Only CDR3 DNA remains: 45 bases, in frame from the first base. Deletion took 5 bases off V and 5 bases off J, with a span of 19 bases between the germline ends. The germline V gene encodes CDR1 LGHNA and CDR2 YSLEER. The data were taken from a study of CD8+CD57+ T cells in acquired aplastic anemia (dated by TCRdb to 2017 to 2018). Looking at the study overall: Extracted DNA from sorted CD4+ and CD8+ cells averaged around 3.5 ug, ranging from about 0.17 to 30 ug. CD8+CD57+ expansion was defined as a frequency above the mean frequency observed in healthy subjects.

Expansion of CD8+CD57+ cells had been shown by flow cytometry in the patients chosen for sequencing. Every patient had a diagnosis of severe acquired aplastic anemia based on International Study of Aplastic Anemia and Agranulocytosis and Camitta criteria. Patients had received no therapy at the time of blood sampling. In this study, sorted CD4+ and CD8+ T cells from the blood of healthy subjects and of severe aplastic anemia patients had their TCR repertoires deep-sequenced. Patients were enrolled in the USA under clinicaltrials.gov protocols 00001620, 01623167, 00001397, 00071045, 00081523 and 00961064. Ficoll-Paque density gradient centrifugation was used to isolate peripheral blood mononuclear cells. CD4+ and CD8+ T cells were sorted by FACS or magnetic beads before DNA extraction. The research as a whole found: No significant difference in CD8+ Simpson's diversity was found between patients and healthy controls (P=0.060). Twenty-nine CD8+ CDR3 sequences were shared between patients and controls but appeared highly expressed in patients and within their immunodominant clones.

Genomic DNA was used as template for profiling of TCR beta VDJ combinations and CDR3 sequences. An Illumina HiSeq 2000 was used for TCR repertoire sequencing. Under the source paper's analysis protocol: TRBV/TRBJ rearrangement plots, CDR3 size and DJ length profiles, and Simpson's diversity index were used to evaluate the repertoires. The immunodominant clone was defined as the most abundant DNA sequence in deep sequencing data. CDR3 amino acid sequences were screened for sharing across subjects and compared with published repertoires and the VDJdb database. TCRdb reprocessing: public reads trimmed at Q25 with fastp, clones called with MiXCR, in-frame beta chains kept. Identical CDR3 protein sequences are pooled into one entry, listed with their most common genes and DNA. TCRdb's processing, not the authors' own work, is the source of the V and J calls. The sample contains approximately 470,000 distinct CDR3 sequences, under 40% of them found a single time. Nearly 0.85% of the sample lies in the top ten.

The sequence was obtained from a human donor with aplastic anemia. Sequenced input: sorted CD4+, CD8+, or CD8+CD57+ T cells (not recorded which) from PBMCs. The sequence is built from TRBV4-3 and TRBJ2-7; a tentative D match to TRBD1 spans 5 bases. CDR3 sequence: CASSSYTGVWDEQYF. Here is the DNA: TGCGCCAGCAGCTCGTATACAGGTGTCTGGGACGAGCAGTACTTC.